Listed below are T cell receptor beta chains from one sample, sequenced in a study of blood T cell repertoires in COVID-19. This table comes from immunoSEQ multiplex PCR, and its TCRdb copy is limited to in-frame clones, with some not included. The sample consists of 180,000 or so clones, about 85% of them appearing once. The sequencing input was peripheral blood. The receptors originated from a woman aged 80 or over with acute or convalescent COVID-19. The CDR3 runs from the conserved cysteine through the conserved F or W. D genes are given only for firm matches.

TRBV19	TRBD2	TRBJ2-2	CASSPWTSGRAGELFF
TRBV13	TRBD2	TRBJ2-5	CASSFSTSGRAGETQYF
TRBV3-1/TRBV3-2	-	TRBJ1-5	CASSQDPEPQHF
TRBV7-2	TRBD1	TRBJ1-2	CASSSTTGQGNYGYTF
TRBV10-3	-	TRBJ1-1	CAISVGGNTEAFF
TRBV12-5	TRBD1	TRBJ1-2	CASALWGDRGLGYTF
TRBV28	TRBD1	TRBJ1-1	CASSGTGDRTEAFF
TRBV28	-	TRBJ2-3	CASHSGQGTDTQYF
TRBV6-2/TRBV6-3	-	TRBJ1-2	CASSPTRAIYGYTF
TRBV9	TRBD1	TRBJ1-5	CASSVGGDRNQPQHF
TRBV28	TRBD1	TRBJ2-7	CATITGTASSYEQYF
TRBV10-2	TRBD1	TRBJ1-1	CASTLDRWNTEAFF
TRBV7-2	-	TRBJ2-4	CASSLDRHKNIQYF
TRBV19	TRBD1	TRBJ1-3	CASNYRGRGGNTIYF
TRBV10-3	TRBD1	TRBJ2-1	CATGTGPIREQFF
TRBV6-5	TRBD1	TRBJ1-6	CASSYSAGTGDSPLHF
TRBV4-3	-	TRBJ1-2	CASSQEQGGLYGYTF
TRBV7-9	-	TRBJ1-2	CASSAVGGSGGYTF
TRBV9	TRBD2	TRBJ2-5	CASSPTTSETQYF
TRBV19	-	TRBJ1-5	CATLDRPNQPQHF
TRBV4-3	TRBD2	TRBJ2-2	CASSPRSGGGDLFWELFF
TRBV6-6	-	TRBJ2-7	CASKFSLSSYEQYF
TRBV7-9	TRBD1	TRBJ1-1	CASSLRTGGNTEAFF
TRBV10-3	-	TRBJ1-1	CAISDSNTEAFF
TRBV6-2/TRBV6-3	-	TRBJ1-2	CASSYSKGGGYTF
TRBV18	-	TRBJ2-7	CASSQGPLVGEQYF
TRBV2	TRBD2	TRBJ2-5	CASLGAGGPRETQYF
TRBV4-3	TRBD1	TRBJ1-2	CASSQDYMGQGVGYTF
TRBV6-1	-	TRBJ1-2	CASSEAKGVYGYTF
TRBV5-6	TRBD1	TRBJ1-2	CASSFADRVGYGYTF
TRBV28	-	TRBJ2-7	CASSLYRDEQYF
TRBV15	-	TRBJ2-2	CATSRDTTGELFF
TRBV15	-	TRBJ2-7	CATSRGRSAYEQYF
TRBV7-6	-	TRBJ2-7	CASSLAQTPRGEQYF
TRBV27	-	TRBJ2-6	CASSFKPVWGTGANVLTF
TRBV12-5	TRBD2	TRBJ2-1	CASGLSGRAGEQFF
TRBV3-1/TRBV3-2	TRBD1	TRBJ1-2	CASSQWGQGARGYTF
TRBV5-1	-	TRBJ1-1	CASSYDSEAFF